The subject of this entry is one T cell receptor beta chain. Its antigen is not known. This record belongs to a study of PD-1 blockade in classical Hodgkin lymphoma. CDR3 length: 15 residues. V lost 0 bases to trimming and J lost 2 bases; unmatched junction nucleotides: 2. Germline V lookup: CDR1 SGHNT, CDR2 YYREEE (reference sequence). Whole-study results and caveats: By C4D1 there was a significant rise in CD4+ TCR diversity but not in CD8+ TCR diversity.

Every patient experienced relapse after autologous stem cell transplantation, and brentuximab vedotin exposure varied. The method was immunoSEQ multiplex PCR; TCRdb's version includes in-frame clones alone and lacks a portion of them. This table holds about 98,000 clones, roughly 92% found once. The chain couples TRBV5-4 to TRBJ1-2; 9 bases map to TRBD1. The sequence derives from a human donor with classical Hodgkin lymphoma. The specimen was peripheral blood mononuclear cells (PBMCs), collected at baseline. The CDR3 DNA is TGTGCCAGCAGCTTGGGTGACAGGGGGAACTATGGCTACACCTTC. It specifies CASSLGDRGNYGYTF.